The 24 T cell receptor beta chains reported below all come from one sample, sequenced in a study of human T cells and chemical hapten exposure. TCRdb independently ran MiXCR on the RACE reads; one entry per CDR3 protein. The sample shows about 85,000 distinct CDR3 sequences, 8.5% to 9% of them seen only once. Time point meaning: pre-sensitization, week 0. Treatment here: therapeutic diphenylcyclopropenone sensitization with weekly scalp DPC. Source: whole blood, taken in connection with sensitization to the hapten diphenylcyclopropenone (DPC). These receptors were collected from a man in his forties with alopecia areata. Some clones in this sample may be carry-over from other donors' samples.

The V gene is TRBV20-1, the J gene TRBJ2-3, with 7 bases that match TRBD1. The V gene end was trimmed by 4 bases and the J gene end by 5 bases; junction bases not matched to a gene: 3. Germline V gene sequence: CDR1 DFQATT, CDR2 SNEGSKA (reference sequence). CDR3 length: 12 amino acids. The CDR3 bases are TGCAGTGCTAAGGGGGCGGAAGATACGCAGTATTTT. Amino acids: CSAKGAEDTQYF.

J is TRBJ2-1 and V is TRBV6-2 or TRBV6-3; D may correspond to TRBD1 or TRBD2 (5 bases each). The germline CDR1 and CDR2 sequences are MNHEY and SVGEGT. The V gene lost 4 bases and the J gene lost 8 bases, with 18 bases spanning the gap. The CDR3 length is 15 residues. CDR3 coding DNA: TGTGCCAGCAGTTCCTTAGGGGACCCGACCGATGAGCAGTTCTTC. Translating it yields CASSSLGDPTDEQFF.

V is TRBV6-6 and J is TRBJ1-5; 9 nucleotides align to TRBD1. Germline V gives CDR1 MNHNY, CDR2 SVGAGI (reference sequence). The CDR3 sequence is 19 residues long. V lost 3 bases and J lost 0; bases outside the gene matches: 12. The CDR3 region has the DNA TGTGCCAGCAGTTATGAGGGTGGGACAGGGTCCTATAGCAATCAGCCCCAGCATTTT. This encodes CASSYEGGTGSYSNQPQHF.

This clonotype was seen a few times. The chain has TRBV7-3 and TRBJ2-2, with TRBD2 matching 9 bases. The germline V gene has CDR1 SGHTA and CDR2 FQGTGA. V shed 5 bases, J shed 2 bases, and the junction held 3 bases outside the gene matches. This CDR3 is 15 amino acids long. The CDR3 sequence: CASSPLAGNTGELFF. CDR3 nucleotide sequence: TGTGCCAGCAGCCCGCTAGCGGGAAACACCGGGGAGCTGTTTTTT.

This clonotype came up many times. The chain couples TRBV6-2 or TRBV6-3 to TRBJ1-5, with a possible D match to TRBD1 (5 bases). Germline-derived CDR1 and CDR2 are MNHEY and SVGEGT. V was trimmed by 0 bases and J by 0 bases, leaving 15 bases between them. This CDR3 region has 18 residues. The CDR3 spells CASSYSRQLGYSNQPQHF. The CDR3 region has the DNA TGTGCCAGCAGTTACTCGAGACAGCTTGGGTATAGCAATCAGCCCCAGCATTTT.

This clonotype was found a few times. The chain combines TRBV6-2 or TRBV6-3 with TRBJ1-5; no firm D call. Germline-derived CDR1 and CDR2 are MNHEY and SVGEGT. Deletions cut 6 bases from V and 2 bases from J, with 8 bases between. The CDR3 is made up of 13 amino acids. CDR3 coding DNA: TGTGCCAGCAGGTCGGACGGCAATCAGCCCCAGCATTTT. Its translation: CASRSDGNQPQHF.

This clonotype was seen more than once but under ten times. The chain has TRBV5-1 and TRBJ1-1, with 10 bases matching TRBD1. This CDR3 spans 19 amino acids. Germline trimming cut 5 bases from V and 2 bases from J; bases unmatched to any gene: 18. The germline gives CDR1 SGHRS, CDR2 YFSETQ. The CDR3 coding sequence is TGCGCCAGCAGGAGACAGGGGGCGGAGGGGTTCATGAAAAACACTGAAGCTTTCTTT. This codes for CASRRQGAEGFMKNTEAFF.

This clonotype was picked up a small number of times. The rearrangement joins TRBV29-1 to TRBJ2-1; D remains ambiguous. This CDR3 has 13 residues. CDR1 and CDR2 from the germline V gene are SQVTM and ANQGSEA. V was clipped by 3 bases and J by 4 bases, with 10 bases between them. In nucleotides, the CDR3 is TGCAGCGTTGAGAACGGCAGGTACAATGAGCAGTTCTTC. Translation gives CSVENGRYNEQFF.

The rearrangement joins TRBV29-1 to TRBJ2-7; TRBD1 agrees at 7 bases. Germline trimming cut 7 bases from V and 6 bases from J; bases unmatched to any gene: 9. CDR3 size: 12 residues. Germline assignment: CDR1 SQVTM and CDR2 ANQGSEA. Here the CDR3 reads CSARDSLLEQYF. In DNA form, the CDR3 reads TGCAGCGCCCGGGACAGTCTGCTCGAGCAGTACTTC.

This clonotype occurred many times. The chain is built from TRBV3-1 and TRBJ2-7; tentatively, D is TRBD1 (6 bases). V gave up 1 base and J gave up 3 bases, with 10 bases separating them. The length of the CDR3 is 14 residues. In germline, CDR1 is LGHDT, CDR2 YNNKEL (reference sequence). CDR3 nucleotide sequence: TGTGCCAGCAGCCAAGCAGGGACAAACTACGAGCAGTACTTC. Amino acids: CASSQAGTNYEQYF.

In its sample, this clonotype was seen once. The J gene is TRBJ1-6, the V gene TRBV7-9; 8 nucleotides line up with TRBD1. V lost 1 base, J lost 8 bases, and 1 base stayed unmatched. The germline CDR1 and CDR2 sequences are SEHNR and FQNEAQ (reference sequence). The CDR3 is 14 residues long. The CDR3 loop reads CASSLDRGDSPLHF. CDR3 DNA sequence: TGTGCCAGCAGCTTAGACAGGGGGGATTCACCCCTCCACTTT. Combining the CDR3 with reference TRBV7-9 and TRBJ1-6 gives the whole variable domain DTGVSQNPRHKITKRGQNVTFRCDPISEHNRLYWYRQTLGQGPEFLTYFQNEAQLEKSRLLSDRFSAERPKGSFSTLEIQRTEQGDSAMYLCASSLDRGDSPLHFGNGTRLTVT.

This clonotype came up many times. The gene calls are TRBV6-5 and TRBJ2-1; 7 positions match TRBD2. V lost 8 bases and J lost 2; bases outside the gene matches: 6. The CDR3 is 14 residues long. Germline V gene sequence: CDR1 MNHEY, CDR2 SVGAGI. CDR3 DNA sequence: TGTGCCAGCGGGGTTAGCGGGCCCTACAATGAGCAGTTCTTC. Translated: CASGVSGPYNEQFF.

V gene TRBV10-3 combines with J gene TRBJ2-3, with D possibly called TRBD1 or TRBD2 (5 bases each). This CDR3 spans 14 amino acids. Germline V gene sequence: CDR1 ENHRY, CDR2 SYGVKD. The germline V and J ends were trimmed by 3 bases and 2 bases, with 9 bases remaining between them. In nucleotides, the CDR3 is TGTGCCATCAGTGACCGGGACCTCACAGATACGCAGTATTTT. Protein: CAISDRDLTDTQYF.

This clonotype was observed a few times. This chain joins TRBV24-1 and TRBJ1-5; 7 bases are shared with TRBD1. Looked up from germline, CDR1 is KGHDR and CDR2 is SFDVKD. The CDR3 totals 14 residues. After removal of 5 bases from V and 5 bases from J, the junction contained 5 bases not matched to a gene. In nucleotides, the CDR3 is TGTGCCACCAGTGGGGGGACAGCGGATCAGCCCCAGCATTTT. Translation: CATSGGTADQPQHF.

The rearrangement joins TRBV29-1 to TRBJ2-7, with 12 nucleotides matching TRBD2. The CDR3 is 17 residues long. After removal of 7 bases from V and 2 bases from J, the junction contained 15 bases not matched to a gene. Germline V gives CDR1 SQVTM, CDR2 ANQGSEA. CDR3 in amino acids: CSAGSETSGSVTYEQYV. CDR3 bases: TGCAGCGCAGGGAGTGAGACTAGCGGGAGTGTCACCTACGAGCAGTACGTC.

A few counts support this clonotype. The chain combines TRBV4-3 with TRBJ2-3, with 11 bases matching TRBD2. Germline V gene sequence: CDR1 LGHNA, CDR2 YSLEER. Unmatched junction bases numbered 11, after V lost 5 bases and J lost 4 bases. The CDR3 spans 17 residues. CDR3 bases: TGCGCCAGCAGCAGGGGGGGACTACTAGCGGGAGCAGATACGCAGTATTTT. Translating it yields CASSRGGLLAGADTQYF.

The chain carries TRBV28 and TRBJ2-2; possibly TRBD1 or TRBD2 for D (5 bases each). The CDR3 is made up of 15 amino acids. V shed 6 bases and J shed 6 bases, with 17 bases lying between them. Germline V lookup: CDR1 MDHEN, CDR2 SYDVKM. The CDR3 DNA reads TGTGCCAGCAGCCGGTTTTCGGGGACGGCCGGGGAGCTGTTTTTT. This encodes CASSRFSGTAGELFF.

This chain links TRBV6-2 or TRBV6-3 with TRBJ1-1, with a possible D match to TRBD1 (5 bases). The CDR3 is 13 residues long. Germline assignment: CDR1 MNHEY and CDR2 SVGEGT. Trimming pared 5 bases from V and 3 bases from J, leaving 10 bases between. The CDR3 here is CASSPRQYTEAFF. The CDR3 DNA reads TGTGCCAGCAGTCCGAGACAGTACACTGAAGCTTTCTTT.

There are many counts of this clonotype. J is TRBJ2-1 and V is TRBV7-6; unclear D gene. Trimming left V 2 bases short and J 8 bases short, with 10 bases between. Germline V gene lookup returns CDR1 SGHVS and CDR2 FNYEAQ. The CDR3 is 13 amino acids. CDR3 coding DNA: TGTGCCAGCAGCTTAATTTTAGGGTATGAGCAGTTCTTC. Its protein product is CASSLILGYEQFF. Drawing the rest from reference TRBV7-6 and TRBJ2-1, the complete variable domain is GAGVSQSPRYKVTKRGQDVALRCDPISGHVSLYWYRQALGQGPEFLTYFNYEAQQDKSGLPNDRFSAERPEGSISTLTIQRTEQRDSAMYRCASSLILGYEQFFGPGTRLTVL.

In this sample, this clonotype turned up many times. The CDR3 nucleotides are TGTGCCATCACTTGGGGGGCCAACGTCCTGACTTTC. Its protein product is CAITWGANVLTF. The gene calls are TRBV10-3 and TRBJ2-6; no reliable D call. Trimming removed 7 bases at V and 4 bases at J, with 5 bases between. Germline V lookup: CDR1 ENHRY, CDR2 SYGVKD. This CDR3 is 12 amino acids long.

The chain joins TRBV6-5 to TRBJ1-5; D possibly corresponds to TRBD1 (5 bases). The V and J ends lost 2 bases and 1 base respectively, with 15 bases between them. This CDR3 spans 17 amino acids. Germline CDR1 MNHEY, CDR2 SVGAGI. CDR3 amino acids: CASSYGTLSRSNQPQHF. The CDR3 DNA reads as TGTGCCAGCAGTTACGGGACTTTGTCGAGGAGCAATCAGCCCCAGCATTTT.

The genes are TRBV20-1 and TRBJ2-7; D gene ambiguous. V was shortened by 1 base and J by 6 bases, with 7 bases between the two germline ends. Looked up from germline, CDR1 is DFQATT and CDR2 is SNEGSKA (reference sequence). The CDR3 contains 11 residues. The CDR3 region is CSARAPFEQYF. The CDR3 DNA follows: TGCAGTGCTAGAGCTCCTTTCGAGCAGTACTTC.

A few counts support this clonotype. The genes are TRBV28 and TRBJ1-5; no firm D call. The germline V and J ends were trimmed by 2 bases and 0 bases, with 5 bases remaining between them. This CDR3 spans 14 amino acids. Germline V lookup: CDR1 MDHEN, CDR2 SYDVKM. The chain's CDR3 is CASSLRDSNQPQHF. The DNA for the CDR3 is TGTGCCAGCAGTTTAAGGGATAGCAATCAGCCCCAGCATTTT.

The J gene is TRBJ1-1, the V gene TRBV24-1; D perhaps matches TRBD1 (5 bases). The V gene lost 9 bases and the J gene lost 4 bases, with 14 bases spanning the gap. CDR1 is KGHDR, CDR2 SFDVKD, per germline. CDR3 length equals 13 residues. The CDR3 protein is CATQLTGGTEAFF. The CDR3 bases are TGTGCCACCCAATTGACCGGGGGCACTGAAGCTTTCTTT.